The 10 T cell receptor beta chains listed next were all sequenced from one sample in a study of cytomegalovirus exposure and HLA in healthy donors. PCR involved 60 Vbeta and 13 Jbeta primers. Profiled with immunoSEQ multiplex PCR; TCRdb holds only in-frame clones, not every one. The sample shows under 95,000 clones, 76% of them seen only once. The sequencing input was PBMCs. The receptors come from a man between 25 and 39 years old in good health and CMV-seropositive.

The V call is TRBV28, the J call TRBJ2-3, with D perhaps TRBD1 (5 bases). Germline assignment: CDR1 MDHEN and CDR2 SYDVKM. The germline V and J ends were trimmed by 8 bases and 2 bases, with 17 bases remaining between them. The CDR3 is made up of 15 amino acids. CDR3 sequence reads: CASLGQSSNTDTQYF. CDR3 DNA: TGTGCCAGCTTGGGGCAGTCCTCCAACACAGATACGCAGTATTTT.

This clone showed up just once. The chain carries TRBV19 and TRBJ1-3; D not resolved. The CDR3 covers 14 residues. The germline V gene encodes CDR1 LNHDA and CDR2 SQIVND (reference sequence). Trimming stripped 3 bases from V and 2 bases from J, with 8 bases between. As DNA, the CDR3 is TGTGCCAGTAGTATTGGTACAGCTGGAAACACCATATATTTT. Protein: CASSIGTAGNTIYF.

The rearrangement joins TRBV19 to TRBJ2-7, with D tentatively TRBD2 (5 bases). Germline CDR1 LNHDA, CDR2 SQIVND (reference sequence). V lost 3 bases to trimming and J lost 1 base, with 10 bases between them. The CDR3 has 14 residues. The CDR3 spells CASSIVGGSYEQYF. The CDR3 region has the DNA TGTGCCAGTAGTATCGTGGGCGGGTCCTACGAGCAGTACTTC.

The chain recombines TRBV5-1 with TRBJ2-7; 10 nucleotides line up with TRBD2. The germline CDR1 and CDR2 sequences are SGHRS and YFSETQ. The CDR3 length is 16 residues. The ends lost 0 bases at V and 6 bases at J; junction bases unmatched: 9. CDR3 region: CASSLETPSGRGEQYF. As DNA, the CDR3 is TGCGCCAGCAGCTTGGAGACCCCTAGCGGGAGAGGCGAGCAGTACTTC.

The J gene is TRBJ2-5, the V gene TRBV7-3; 11 nucleotides match TRBD2. The V gene's germline CDR1 is SGHTA and CDR2 FQGTGA. J lost 4 bases, V lost 4 bases, and 5 bases had no gene match. This CDR3 has 15 residues. The chain's CDR3 is CASSSRGTSGETQYF. As DNA, the CDR3 is TGTGCCAGCAGCTCTAGGGGGACTAGCGGAGAGACCCAGTACTTC.

Regarding this clone: The same CDR3 also results from other DNA sequences found in this sample. This CDR3 reads CASSPGGAGTEAFF. The DNA of the CDR3 is TGTGCCAGCAGTCCCGGGGGGGCGGGCACTGAAGCTTTCTTT. The V and J genes are TRBV6-5 and TRBJ1-1, with D possibly being TRBD1 (6 bases). Trimming cost V 5 bases and J 4 bases, with 14 bases left between them. CDR1 and CDR2 (germline): MNHEY, SVGAGI. The CDR3 runs 14 residues.

This rearrangement joins TRBV6-6 to TRBJ1-1; D perhaps matches TRBD1 (6 bases). V lost 2 bases to trimming and J lost 5 bases, with 12 bases between them. CDR3 length: 14 amino acids. From germline, CDR1 is MNHNY and CDR2 SVGAGI (reference sequence). CDR3 region: CASSYAGVSTEAFF. The CDR3 DNA reads as TGTGCCAGCAGTTACGCAGGGGTCTCAACTGAAGCTTTCTTT.

A word on this clone: Other DNA sequences in the sample encode the same CDR3. V gene TRBV7-9 combines with J gene TRBJ2-1; no clear D gene. With 5 bases removed from V and 4 bases from J, the gap between germline ends came to 3 bases. This CDR3 region has 11 residues. Germline CDR1 SEHNR, CDR2 FQNEAQ (reference sequence). CDR3: CASSPYNEQFF. The CDR3 coding sequence is TGTGCCAGCAGCCCGTACAATGAGCAGTTCTTC.

This clone came up once. The chain carries TRBV7-9 and TRBJ2-7; D unclear. The CDR3 loop spans 11 amino acids. Germline V lookup: CDR1 SEHNR, CDR2 FQNEAQ (reference sequence). Trimming left V 5 bases short and J 5 bases short, with 7 bases between. The chain's CDR3 is CASSLSDEQYF. In DNA form, the CDR3 reads TGTGCCAGCAGCCTTTCCGACGAGCAGTACTTC. The full variable domain, its missing parts supplied by reference TRBV7-9 and TRBJ2-7, is DTGVSQNPRHKITKRGQNVTFRCDPISEHNRLYWYRQTLGQGPEFLTYFQNEAQLEKSRLLSDRFSAERPKGSFSTLEIQRTEQGDSAMYLCASSLSDEQYFGPGTRLTVT.

The chain joins TRBV6-5 to TRBJ2-2, with D possibly TRBD1 on 5 matching bases. Between the trimmed V and J ends, which lost 7 bases and 1 base, there was a span of 13 bases. CDR1 and CDR2 from the germline V gene are MNHEY and SVGAGI. The CDR3 is 15 residues long. For the CDR3, the DNA is TGTGCCAGCAAAGAACACAGGTGGAACACCGGGGAGCTGTTTTTT. Translated: CASKEHRWNTGELFF.